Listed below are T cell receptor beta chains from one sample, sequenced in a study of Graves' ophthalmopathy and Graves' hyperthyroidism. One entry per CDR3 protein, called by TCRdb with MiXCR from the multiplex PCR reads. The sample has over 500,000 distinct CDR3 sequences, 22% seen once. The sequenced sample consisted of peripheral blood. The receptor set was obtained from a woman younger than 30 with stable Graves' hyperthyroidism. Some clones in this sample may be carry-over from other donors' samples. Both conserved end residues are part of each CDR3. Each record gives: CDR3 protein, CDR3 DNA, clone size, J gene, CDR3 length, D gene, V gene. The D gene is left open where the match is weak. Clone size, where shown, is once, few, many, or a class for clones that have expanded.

CASSRDSPYEQYF | TGTGCCAGCAGCCGGGACTCCCCCTACGAGCAGTACTTC | many | TRBJ2-7 | 13 | - | TRBV11-2
CATSDVTGTMGGYTF | TGTGCCACCAGTGATGTGACAGGGACTATGGGGGGCTACACCTTC | - | TRBJ1-2 | 15 | TRBD1 | TRBV24-1
CASSLVLQQTYEQYF | TGTGCCAGCAGCTTAGTCCTACAACAAACCTACGAGCAGTACTTC | few | TRBJ2-7 | 15 | - | TRBV11-2
CDSSFPAGGYEQYF | TGTGACAGCAGCTTCCCGGCGGGCGGTTACGAGCAGTACTTC | - | TRBJ2-7 | 14 | - | TRBV7-6
CASSLTGSNTEAFF | TGTGCCAGCAGTTTAACCGGTTCGAACACTGAAGCTTTCTTT | many | TRBJ1-1 | 14 | - | TRBV12-3/TRBV12-4
CASSERQGWNTEAFF | TGTGCCAGCAGTGAGAGACAGGGATGGAACACTGAAGCTTTCTTT | many | TRBJ1-1 | 15 | TRBD1 | TRBV6-1
CASGPRTGGYQPQHF | TGTGCCAGCGGGCCCCGGACAGGGGGCTATCAGCCCCAGCATTTT | few | TRBJ1-5 | 15 | TRBD1 | TRBV2
CASGPTGGQNYGYTF | TGCGCCAGCGGACCGACAGGGGGGCAAAACTATGGCTACACCTTC | many | TRBJ1-2 | 15 | TRBD1 | TRBV5-1
CASSSDSSYEQYF | TGTGCCAGCAGTTCCGACAGCTCCTACGAGCAGTACTTC | many | TRBJ2-7 | 13 | - | TRBV28
CASSLGQGARQETQYF | TGCGCCAGCAGCTTGGGGCAGGGGGCCAGACAAGAGACCCAGTACTTC | - | TRBJ2-5 | 16 | TRBD1 | TRBV5-1
CASSQPPGPQPQHF | TGTGCCAGCAGCCAACCTCCGGGACCTCAGCCCCAGCATTTT | - | TRBJ1-5 | 14 | - | TRBV28
CASSIDQRGTEAFF | TGTGCCAGTAGTATAGATCAGAGGGGCACTGAAGCTTTCTTT | - | TRBJ1-1 | 14 | - | TRBV19
CASSYRFDGTYEQYF | TGTGCCAGCAGTTACAGGTTCGACGGGACCTACGAGCAGTACTTC | many | TRBJ2-7 | 15 | - | TRBV6-4
CASSLGGGSSYNSPLHF | TGCGCCAGCAGCCTCGGCGGAGGGAGCTCCTATAATTCACCCCTCCACTTT | few | TRBJ1-6 | 17 | - | TRBV5-1
CSATQDQETQYF | TGCAGTGCTACCCAGGACCAAGAGACCCAGTACTTC | many | TRBJ2-5 | 12 | - | TRBV20-1
CASSPEYGTSGARVGEQYF | TGCGCCAGCAGCCCGGAGTATGGGACTAGCGGAGCTCGGGTAGGAGAGCAGTACTTC | - | TRBJ2-7 | 19 | TRBD2 | TRBV4-1
CSAMWQLNTEAFF | TGCAGTGCTATGTGGCAGCTGAACACTGAAGCTTTCTTT | - | TRBJ1-1 | 13 | - | TRBV20-1
CAWSPGTSNYGYTF | TGTGCCTGGAGTCCTGGGACAAGTAACTATGGCTACACCTTC | many | TRBJ1-2 | 14 | - | TRBV30
CASSSGLAGSETQYF | TGCGCCAGCAGCTCAGGACTAGCGGGGTCGGAGACCCAGTACTTC | many | TRBJ2-5 | 15 | TRBD2 | TRBV5-1
CASSQDNRGWTEAFF | TGTGCCAGCAGCCAAGATAATAGAGGGTGGACTGAAGCTTTCTTT | few | TRBJ1-1 | 15 | - | TRBV14
CASSYSPGLETQYF | TGTGCCAGCAGTTACTCGCCAGGGCTAGAGACCCAGTACTTC | many | TRBJ2-5 | 14 | - | TRBV6-5
CASSFLGRGVAGELFF | TGTGCCAGCAGTTTTTTGGGCAGGGGGGTGGCCGGGGAGCTGTTTTTT | - | TRBJ2-2 | 16 | - | TRBV27
CASSWTDREGQPQHF | TGTGCCAGTAGTTGGACCGACAGGGAGGGTCAGCCCCAGCATTTT | many | TRBJ1-5 | 15 | TRBD1 | TRBV19
CASRVNSGMNTEAFF | TGTGCCAGCAGAGTAAACTCGGGCATGAACACTGAAGCTTTCTTT | few | TRBJ1-1 | 15 | - | TRBV28
CASSKTMGPETQYF | TGTGCCAGCAGCAAAACGATGGGCCCAGAGACCCAGTACTTC | - | TRBJ2-5 | 14 | - | TRBV7-9
CASSQDVPGSSGNTIYF | TGCGCCAGCAGCCAAGATGTCCCGGGAAGCTCTGGAAACACCATATATTTT | few | TRBJ1-3 | 17 | - | TRBV4-1
CASSLSGGPIKYYEQYF | TGTGCCAGCAGCTTATCGGGAGGGCCTATAAAGTACTACGAGCAGTACTTC | many | TRBJ2-7 | 17 | TRBD2 | TRBV11-3
CASSSGLALSSGANVLTF | TGTGCCAGCAGTTCGGGACTAGCGCTCAGCTCTGGGGCCAACGTCCTGACTTTC | many | TRBJ2-6 | 18 | TRBD2 | TRBV12-3/TRBV12-4
CASTHPGTNANTGELFF | TGTGCCAGCACACACCCGGGGACGAACGCGAACACCGGGGAGCTGTTTTTT | few | TRBJ2-2 | 17 | - | TRBV12-3/TRBV12-4
CAISFQGSNYGYTF | TGTGCCATCAGCTTTCAGGGCAGTAACTATGGCTACACCTTC | - | TRBJ1-2 | 14 | - | TRBV11-1
CGGTRDRYGYTF | TGCGGGGGGACGAGGGATCGGTATGGCTACACCTTC | - | TRBJ1-2 | 12 | - | TRBV29-1
CASRSGTNQETQYF | TGTGCCAGCAGGTCAGGGACGAACCAAGAGACCCAGTACTTC | few | TRBJ2-5 | 14 | - | TRBV28
CASSSQKGGVSYEQYF | TGTGCCAGCAGTTCCCAGAAAGGGGGGGTCTCCTACGAGCAGTACTTC | - | TRBJ2-7 | 16 | - | TRBV6-5
CASSLVLHGDTQYF | TGTGCCAGCAGCTTAGTGCTCCATGGGGATACGCAGTATTTT | few | TRBJ2-3 | 14 | - | TRBV7-2
CASSLQRTNYGYTF | TGTGCCAGCAGTCTGCAGCGGACTAACTATGGCTACACCTTC | - | TRBJ1-2 | 14 | - | TRBV12-3/TRBV12-4
CASSLGDRSKGSYEQYF | TGTGCCAGCAGTTTAGGGGACAGGTCAAAGGGCTCCTACGAGCAGTACTTC | - | TRBJ2-7 | 17 | TRBD1 | TRBV12-3/TRBV12-4
CATSDPTGGLGYTF | TGTGCCACCAGTGACCCTACAGGGGGTCTTGGCTACACCTTC | - | TRBJ1-2 | 14 | TRBD1 | TRBV24-1